These 30 T cell receptor beta chains came from one sample sequenced in a study of shared clonotypes between healthy human individuals. The naive CD8 fraction comprised CD45RO-negative cells positively selected for CCR7 and excluded terminally differentiated effector memory CD45RA+ cells. The assay was immunoSEQ multiplex PCR, and TCRdb's table has in-frame clones only and misses some. This sample carries some 2,100,000 clones, around 93% of them seen once, and the ten largest clones take approximately 1.7%. Sequencing was done on a sample of naive CD8+ T cells from PBMCs. The receptors here all came from a man between 18 and 35 years old in good health. Some clones in this sample may be carry-over from other donors' samples.

V and J are TRBV19 and TRBJ1-3; no clear D. V was shortened by 7 bases and J by 0 bases, with 13 bases between the two germline ends. Germline V CDR1 and CDR2: LNHDA, SQIVND (reference sequence). The CDR3 is 15 residues long. CDR3 region: CASNEAGVSGNTIYF. For the CDR3, the DNA is TGTGCCAGTAACGAGGCAGGAGTCTCTGGAAACACCATATATTTT.

The V and J genes are TRBV28 and TRBJ1-2; TRBD1 agrees at 7 bases. The trim removed 5 bases at V and 6 bases at J, leaving 6 bases unmatched. The germline V gene encodes CDR1 MDHEN and CDR2 SYDVKM. The CDR3 sequence is 13 residues long. CDR3 loop: CASSPDRDHGYTF. DNA of the CDR3: TGTGCCAGCAGTCCCGACAGGGATCATGGCTACACCTTC.

V and J are TRBV7-9 and TRBJ2-2, with 8 bases identical to TRBD1. CDR1 is SEHNR, CDR2 FQNEAQ, per germline (reference sequence). J lost 5 bases, V lost 3 bases, and 5 bases had no gene match. This CDR3 is built from 15 residues. The CDR3 sequence: CASSLFRGPTGELFF. The CDR3 bases are TGTGCCAGCAGCTTGTTCAGGGGGCCTACCGGGGAGCTGTTTTTT.

V and J are TRBV19 and TRBJ2-5; TRBD2 is a possible D gene (6 bases). The germline gives CDR1 LNHDA, CDR2 SQIVND (reference sequence). This CDR3 has 15 amino acids. V dropped 9 bases and J dropped 5 bases, with 22 bases sitting between them. CDR3 residues: CASRRAPVVEETQYF. The CDR3 nucleotides are TGTGCCAGCCGGAGGGCCCCGGTAGTGGAGGAGACCCAGTACTTC.

This chain links TRBV11-2 with TRBJ2-7; D is possibly TRBD1 or TRBD2 (5 bases each). The CDR3 spans 16 residues. CDR1 and CDR2 (germline): SGHAT, FQNNGV. Deletions cut 5 bases from V and 0 bases from J, with 17 bases between. CDR3 DNA sequence: TGTGCCAGCAGCATGCCCCGGGACGGAGACTCCTACGAGCAGTACTTC. It yields the protein CASSMPRDGDSYEQYF.

V and J are TRBV5-5 and TRBJ2-1; D not certain. The CDR3 sequence is 12 residues long. The V end lost 2 bases, the J end lost 9 bases, and 9 bases lay between the germline ends. Per germline, CDR1 SGHKS and CDR2 YYEKEE (reference sequence). CDR3 nucleotide sequence: TGTGCCAGCAGCTTAGGCCGTCTTGAGCAGTTCTTC. Amino acids: CASSLGRLEQFF.

The rearrangement uses TRBV5-8 and TRBJ2-3; D gene ambiguous. The CDR3 has 15 residues. Germline CDR1 reads SGHTS; CDR2 reads YDEGEE. V lost 1 base and J 4 bases, leaving 13 bases between the germline ends. The CDR3 spells CASSLLNYNPDTQYF. CDR3 DNA: TGTGCCAGCAGCTTGCTTAACTACAACCCAGATACGCAGTATTTT.

This clone was counted a single time. The rearrangement links TRBV19 to TRBJ2-7; 12 bases are shared with TRBD2. The CDR3 is 16 amino acids. Germline V gene sequence: CDR1 LNHDA, CDR2 SQIVND (reference sequence). After removal of 5 bases from V and 3 bases from J, the junction contained 8 bases not matched to a gene. CDR3 protein: CASSAQTSGRRYEQYF. CDR3 DNA: TGTGCCAGTAGTGCCCAGACTAGCGGGAGACGCTACGAGCAGTACTTC.

This chain connects TRBV27 to TRBJ2-1; D remains ambiguous. This CDR3 region has 16 residues. V lost 1 base and J lost 2, with 12 bases in between. The germline V gene encodes CDR1 MNHEY and CDR2 SMNVEV (reference sequence). In nucleotides, the CDR3 is TGTGCCAGCAGTTTATTAAGTTCATACCCCTACAATGAGCAGTTCTTC. Protein product: CASSLLSSYPYNEQFF.

As concerns this clone: Other DNA sequences in this sample translate to the same CDR3. The genes are TRBV27 and TRBJ1-2; 7 bases agree with TRBD1. The CDR3 is 14 residues long. The trim removed 5 bases at V and 4 bases at J, leaving 7 bases unmatched. The germline V gene encodes CDR1 MNHEY and CDR2 SMNVEV (reference sequence). CDR3 coding DNA: TGTGCCAGCAGTCCCCGAGGGGGCAGCTATGGCTACACCTTC. It encodes CASSPRGGSYGYTF.

The CDR3 region is CASSMSAGDTYEQYF. The CDR3 DNA sequence: TGTGCCAGTAGTATGTCGGCAGGGGACACCTACGAGCAGTACTTC. The rearrangement uses TRBV19 and TRBJ2-7, with D possibly being TRBD1 (6 bases). The CDR3 length is 15 residues. Trimming removed 3 bases from V and 2 bases from J, with 14 bases in between. Germline V gene lookup returns CDR1 LNHDA and CDR2 SQIVND (reference sequence).

The chain joins TRBV10-3 to TRBJ1-2, with TRBD1 matching over 7 bases. The V segment lost 4 bases and the J segment 2 bases; nucleotides outside the gene matches: 4. The CDR3 contains 14 residues. Germline V gene lookup returns CDR1 ENHRY and CDR2 SYGVKD. This chain's CDR3 is CAISAGGQNYGYTF. CDR3 bases: TGTGCCATCAGTGCCGGGGGACAGAACTATGGCTACACCTTC.

J is TRBJ2-2 and V is TRBV5-1; 14 bases are shared with TRBD2. Per the germline V gene, CDR1 is SGHRS and CDR2 is YFSETQ. This CDR3 comprises 21 residues. Losses at the gene ends were 6 bases for V and 4 bases for J; bases not matched to a gene: 20. This CDR3 is CASTKLVGTSGSGLSTGELFF. DNA for the CDR3: TGCGCCAGCACCAAATTAGTGGGGACTAGCGGGAGCGGCCTGAGCACCGGGGAGCTGTTTTTT.

The V gene is TRBV5-4, the J gene TRBJ2-7, with a weak D call TRBD2 (6 bases). Trimming removed 4 bases at V and 0 bases at J, with 17 bases between. CDR1 and CDR2 from the germline V gene are SGHNT and YYREEE (reference sequence). This CDR3 is 16 amino acids long. The CDR3: CASSPEPRGPSYEQYF. The CDR3 nucleotides are TGTGCCAGCAGCCCGGAACCGCGGGGACCCTCCTACGAGCAGTACTTC.

The rearrangement uses TRBV11-2 and TRBJ2-3, with 8 bases that match TRBD1. Per germline, CDR1 SGHAT and CDR2 FQNNGV. CDR3 length: 15 amino acids. Trimming took 4 bases from V and 3 from J; bases not matched to a gene: 6. CDR3 in amino acids: CASSSRTGMTDTQYF. As DNA, the CDR3 is TGTGCCAGCAGCTCCCGGACAGGGATGACAGATACGCAGTATTTT. Variable domain in full (rest from reference TRBV11-2 and TRBJ2-3): EAGVAQSPRYKIIEKRQSVAFWCNPISGHATLYWYQQILGQGPKLLIQFQNNGVVDDSQLPKDRFSAERLKGVDSTLKIQPAKLEDSAVYLCASSSRTGMTDTQYFGPGTRLTVL.

This chain links TRBV30 with TRBJ1-1; no clear D. The germline V gene encodes CDR1 GTSNPN and CDR2 SVGIG (reference sequence). This CDR3 has 14 residues. V was trimmed by 2 bases and J by 5 bases, leaving 15 bases between them. The CDR3 protein is CAWSSAGLVTEAFF. Here the CDR3 DNA reads TGTGCCTGGAGTTCAGCCGGGCTGGTTACTGAAGCTTTCTTT.

The chain has TRBV11-2 and TRBJ2-3, with D perhaps given as TRBD1 or TRBD2 (6 bases each). With 1 base removed from V and 2 bases from J, the gap between germline ends came to 13 bases. Germline V CDR1 and CDR2: SGHAT, FQNNGV. The CDR3 runs to 16 residues. The CDR3 here is CASSLGLRGLTDTQYF. CDR3 nucleotides: TGTGCCAGCAGCTTAGGTCTCAGGGGACTCACAGATACGCAGTATTTT.

The CDR3 spells CASSYSGGERGETQYF. The CDR3 region has the DNA TGTGCCAGCAGTTACTCCGGGGGGGAGCGGGGAGAGACCCAGTACTTC. The chain is built from TRBV6-5 and TRBJ2-5, with 8 bases aligning to TRBD2. This CDR3 is built from 16 residues. V dropped 0 bases and J dropped 4; count of bases not matched to a gene: 7. Germline assignment: CDR1 MNHEY and CDR2 SVGAGI.

The V and J genes are TRBV5-4 and TRBJ2-5, with 11 nucleotides matching TRBD2. This CDR3 region has 15 residues. Germline assignment: CDR1 SGHNT and CDR2 YYREEE (reference sequence). Unmatched junction bases numbered 6, after V lost 4 bases and J lost 4 bases. DNA for the CDR3: TGTGCCAGCAGCGAGGGACTAGCGGACGTAGAGACCCAGTACTTC. This translates into CASSEGLADVETQYF. The variable domain in full, with the rest retrieved from reference TRBV5-4 and TRBJ2-5, is ETGVTQSPTHLIKTRGQQVTLRCSSQSGHNTVSWYQQALGQGPQFIFQYYREEENGRGNFPPRFSGLQFPNYSSELNVNALELDDSALYLCASSEGLADVETQYFGPGTRLLVL.

The V gene is TRBV28, the J gene TRBJ1-1; D gene unclear. V lost 4 bases to trimming and J lost 4 bases, with 7 bases between them. The CDR3 covers 12 residues. Germline values: CDR1 MDHEN, CDR2 SYDVKM. The CDR3 nucleotides are TGTGCCAGCAGTTACATCCGCACTGAAGCTTTCTTT. It specifies CASSYIRTEAFF.

In DNA, the CDR3 is TGCGCCAGCAGCCTGGGGTCAGGAATAAATGAAGCTTTCTTT. This translates into CASSLGSGINEAFF. V and J are TRBV5-1 and TRBJ1-1; D remains ambiguous. The CDR3 spans 14 residues. Between the trimmed V and J ends, which lost 4 bases and 7 bases, there was a span of 17 bases. Per germline, CDR1 SGHRS and CDR2 YFSETQ.

V is TRBV6-5 and J is TRBJ2-1; D gene unclear. In germline, CDR1 is MNHEY, CDR2 SVGAGI. This CDR3 has 12 amino acids. The V gene lost 7 bases and the J gene lost 8 bases, with 12 bases spanning the gap. CDR3 nucleotide sequence: TGTGCCAGCAAGACCCCGGTGGATGAGCAGTTCTTC. Translating gives CASKTPVDEQFF.

This clone was seen just once. This rearrangement joins TRBV5-1 to TRBJ2-1; 8 positions match TRBD1. Germline CDR1 is SGHRS and CDR2 is YFSETQ. V lost 4 bases and J lost 5; bases outside the gene matches: 11. The CDR3 runs 16 residues. This CDR3 reads CASSLRTGFPNNEQFF. CDR3 DNA sequence: TGCGCCAGCAGCCTACGGACAGGGTTTCCGAACAATGAGCAGTTCTTC.

CDR3 sequence reads: CASSPRDRGFYGYTF. For the CDR3, the DNA is TGTGCCAGCAGTCCACGGGACAGGGGGTTCTATGGCTACACCTTC. The chain has TRBV6-5 and TRBJ1-2; 11 bases are a match to TRBD1. J gave up 4 bases and V 5 bases, and 6 bases lay outside the gene matches. CDR1 and CDR2 from the germline V gene are MNHEY and SVGAGI. The CDR3 length is 15 residues.

This chain connects TRBV19 to TRBJ1-2; 7 bases agree with TRBD1. Germline CDR1 reads LNHDA; CDR2 reads SQIVND (reference sequence). The V and J ends lost 4 bases and 8 bases, in that order; junction bases with no gene match: 10. The CDR3 length is 14 residues. The DNA of the CDR3 is TGTGCCAGTAGTACCCAGGGACAGCTATTCGGCTACACCTTC. Its protein product is CASSTQGQLFGYTF. Using reference TRBV19 and TRBJ1-2 for the parts outside the CDR3, the full variable domain is DGGITQSPKYLFRKEGQNVTLSCEQNLNHDAMYWYRQDPGQGLRLIYYSQIVNDFQKGDIAEGYSVSREKKESFPLTVTSAQKNPTAFYLCASSTQGQLFGYTFGSGTRLTVV.

This clone was seen once. This rearrangement joins TRBV4-3 to TRBJ2-1; TRBD2 matches at 11 bases. CDR1 LGHNA and CDR2 YSLEER come from the germline V gene. The CDR3 sequence is 16 residues long. The ends lost 6 bases at V and 3 bases at J; junction bases unmatched: 7. Here the CDR3 DNA reads TGCGCCAGCAGGCTGGGACTAGCGGATTTCTACAATGAGCAGTTCTTC. This translates into CASRLGLADFYNEQFF.

To note about this clone: Other DNA sequences from this sample encode an identical CDR3 as well. This sequence joins TRBV7-9 and TRBJ2-1, with TRBD1 matching over 9 bases. V lost 4 bases and J lost 4; bases outside the gene matches: 5. The CDR3 covers 15 residues. Germline-derived CDR1 and CDR2 are SEHNR and FQNEAQ (reference sequence). CDR3 bases: TGTGCCAGCAGCTCGCCGGGACAGGGATACAATGAGCAGTTCTTC. It specifies CASSSPGQGYNEQFF.

V gene TRBV9 combines with J gene TRBJ2-1; TRBD2 matches 7 bases. Germline CDR1 reads SGDLS; CDR2 reads YYNGEE. The length of the CDR3 is 16 residues. Trimming at V came to 0 bases and at J to 3 bases, leaving 6 bases not matched to a gene. CDR3 DNA sequence: TGTGCCAGCAGCGTAGTTCCGGGAGGCCTCTACAATGAGCAGTTCTTC. It codes for CASSVVPGGLYNEQFF.

In DNA form, the CDR3 reads TGTGCCAGCAGCTTAGAATCCGGGACAGGGAGGGAAAAACTGTTTTTT. Protein sequence: CASSLESGTGREKLFF. The chain combines TRBV7-8 with TRBJ1-4; 9 bases are shared with TRBD1. The germline V gene has CDR1 SGHVS and CDR2 FQNEAQ. The CDR3 spans 16 residues. V shed 1 base, J shed 8 bases, and the junction held 8 bases outside the gene matches. Together with reference TRBV7-8 and TRBJ1-4, the CDR3 gives the full variable domain: GAGVSQSPRYKVAKRGQDVALRCDPISGHVSLFWYQQALGQGPEFLTYFQNEAQLDKSGLPSDRFFAERPEGSVSTLKIQRTQQEDSAVYLCASSLESGTGREKLFFGSGTQLSVL.

The chain combines TRBV11-2 with TRBJ1-4; 9 positions match TRBD1. After removal of 0 bases from V and 5 bases from J, the junction contained 7 bases not matched to a gene. The CDR3 loop spans 17 amino acids. From germline, CDR1 is SGHAT and CDR2 FQNNGV. This CDR3 reads CASSLDNIGTGNEKLFF. DNA for the CDR3: TGTGCCAGCAGCTTAGATAACATCGGGACAGGGAATGAAAAACTGTTTTTT.